This T cell receptor beta chain was documented in a study of cytomegalovirus exposure and HLA in healthy donors. Study in general: In a previous analysis, around 110 million unique TCR beta sequences were found from 150 million to 200 million T cells.

Turning to this clone: Its matching antigen is unknown.

PCR used 60 Vbeta primers and 13 Jbeta primers. Some clones are missing from TCRdb's copy, which holds only in-frame ones; the method was immunoSEQ multiplex PCR. The sample has roughly 120,000 clones, approximately 80% seen once. With 2 bases removed from V and 4 bases from J, the gap between germline ends came to 6 bases. This CDR3 has 13 residues. Per the germline V gene, CDR1 is MNHEY and CDR2 is SMNVEV (reference sequence). Study observations and caveats: With later analysis, a missense DCLRE1C variant became linked to TCR beta V- and J-gene trimming. Across all donors, roughly uniform sequencing depth was an assumption of the presence/absence analyses. Based on reports, TCR beta sequences accurately predicted HLA-A and HLA-B alleles for most subjects.

This TCR derives from a woman between 18 and 29 years old in good health and CMV-seronegative. The sequenced sample consisted of PBMCs. The gene calls are TRBV27 and TRBJ1-5, with D hard to call. This CDR3 reads CASSLIRNQPQHF. The CDR3 region has the DNA TGTGCCAGCAGTTTAATCAGGAATCAGCCCCAGCATTTT.